This T cell receptor beta chain was sequenced during a study of CD8 T cells in ankylosing spondylitis. Study-level points and caveats: Fewer than ten highly homologous variants made up a TCR beta motif, and this motif appeared characteristic of ankylosing spondylitis blood. Significant enrichment of disease-linked clones was reportedly seen in matched ankylosing spondylitis synovial fluid.

Generation of TCR beta libraries employed quantitative 5'-RACE incorporating molecular barcodes. TCRdb reanalysed the 5' RACE reads using MiXCR and keeps one entry per CDR3 protein. Of hundreds of thousands of distinct CDR3 sequences listed, about 10% are singletons. The V gene lost 4 bases and the J gene lost 1 base, with 13 bases spanning the gap. This CDR3 spans 15 amino acids. Many counts were recorded for this clonotype. The antigen is undetermined. The receptor was isolated from a male donor with ankylosing spondylitis. Sequencing was performed on blood, either unsorted or a sorted T cell fraction (not recorded which). This sequence joins TRBV12-3 or TRBV12-4 and TRBJ1-2; D gene unclear. The CDR3: CASSSPETSNYGYTF. CDR3 bases: TGTGCCAGCAGTTCCCCGGAAACTAGTAACTATGGCTACACCTTC.